Below, 3 T cell receptor beta chains from the same sample are listed, as sequenced in a study of shared clonotypes between healthy human individuals. Generated by immunoSEQ multiplex PCR, the TCRdb table keeps only in-frame clones and is missing some. Of approximately 470,000 clones detected, around 73% appear once; the ten largest clones hold approximately 12%. Sequenced input: PBMCs. All receptors come from a woman aged 40 to 50 in good health. Some clones in this sample may be carry-over from other donors' samples.

The V call is TRBV7-9, the J call TRBJ2-7; D is possibly TRBD2 (6 bases). The CDR3 is 13 amino acids. Per the germline V gene, CDR1 is SEHNR and CDR2 is FQNEAQ (reference sequence). The V end was cut by 2 bases, the J end by 5 bases, with 10 bases between. CDR3 sequence reads: CASSLTSFDEQYF. The CDR3, as DNA: TGTGCCAGCAGCTTAACTAGCTTCGACGAGCAGTACTTC.

This chain joins TRBV9 and TRBJ2-3; no firm D call. V was clipped by 3 bases and J by 2 bases, with 16 bases between them. The V gene's germline CDR1 is SGDLS and CDR2 YYNGEE. This CDR3 is 16 amino acids long. Written as DNA, the CDR3 is TGTGCCAGCAGCGCCTCGATCTTGGGATACACAGATACGCAGTATTTT. Translation gives CASSASILGYTDTQYF.

The count of this clone is one. The rearrangement joins TRBV5-4 to TRBJ2-3; no reliable D call. The CDR3 is 16 amino acids. Germline V gene lookup returns CDR1 SGHNT and CDR2 YYREEE (reference sequence). V shed 5 bases and J shed 3 bases, with 19 bases lying between them. DNA for the CDR3: TGTGCCAGCAGGCCGGGTCCCTCATTGAATACAGATACGCAGTATTTT. This codes for CASRPGPSLNTDTQYF.